Below, 8 T cell receptor beta chains from the same sample are listed, as sequenced in a study of identical twins' blood T cells. TCRdb called the 5' RACE reads again in MiXCR, with one record for every CDR3 protein. The table records 350,000 to 450,000 distinct CDR3 sequences, 25% to 35% of them present only once. The sequencing sample was made of PBMCs. These receptors all come from a woman aged 18-55 years in good health.

V is TRBV19 and J is TRBJ2-7; possible D gene TRBD1, 6 bases. The CDR3 covers 14 residues. From germline, CDR1 is LNHDA and CDR2 SQIVND (reference sequence). V was trimmed by 4 bases and J by 3 bases, leaving 13 bases between them. The chain's CDR3 is CASSNRDPRYEQYF. Here the CDR3 DNA reads TGTGCCAGTAGTAACAGGGATCCCCGCTACGAGCAGTACTTC.

CDR3 amino acids: CASSEGEDSPLHF. Written as DNA, the CDR3 is TGCGCCAGCTCGGAGGGAGAAGATTCACCCCTCCACTTT. The chain has TRBV5-1 and TRBJ1-6; D unresolved. This CDR3 spans 13 amino acids. Trimming removed 7 bases from V and 8 bases from J, with 13 bases in between. The germline gives CDR1 SGHRS, CDR2 YFSETQ. The full variable domain, with the rest looked up from reference TRBV5-1 and TRBJ1-6, is KAGVTQTPRYLIKTRGQQVTLSCSPISGHRSVSWYQQTPGQGLQFLFEYFSETQRNKGNFPGRFSGRQFSNSRSEMNVSTLELGDSALYLCASSEGEDSPLHFGNGTRLTVT.

V usage is TRBV10-3 and J usage is TRBJ2-5; D possibly corresponds to TRBD2 (5 bases). The germline gives CDR1 ENHRY, CDR2 SYGVKD. The CDR3 covers 14 residues. Trimming removed 2 bases at V and 1 base at J, with 8 bases between. The DNA for the CDR3 is TGTGCCATCAGTGAGGACGGGGTCCAAGAGACCCAGTACTTC. Translated, it gives CAISEDGVQETQYF.

This clonotype was detected a few times. This rearrangement joins TRBV3-1 to TRBJ2-3; 10 bases agree with TRBD2. The V segment lost 0 bases and the J segment 2 bases; nucleotides outside the gene matches: 8. The CDR3 covers 18 residues. Germline loops: CDR1 LGHDT, CDR2 YNNKEL (reference sequence). The CDR3 DNA is TGTGCCAGCAGCCAAGATAAGACTAGCGGGCGACACACAGATACGCAGTATTTT. Amino acid sequence: CASSQDKTSGRHTDTQYF.

This rearrangement joins TRBV20-1 to TRBJ2-5, with 12 positions matching TRBD2. This CDR3 is 15 amino acids long. Germline values: CDR1 DFQATT, CDR2 SNEGSKA (reference sequence). V gave up 8 bases and J gave up 5 bases; unmatched junction bases: 12. The CDR3 coding sequence is TGCAGTACCGTTACTAGCGGGAGGCCCCCGGAGACCCAGTACTTC. This gives the protein CSTVTSGRPPETQYF.

On this clonotype itself: A much more abundant neighbour one base away suggests this may be a read error. The chain links TRBV6-4 to TRBJ2-2; D remains ambiguous. Germline-derived CDR1 and CDR2 are MRHNA and SNTAGT. With 3 bases removed from V and 4 bases from J, the gap between germline ends came to 9 bases. This CDR3 comprises 14 residues. The CDR3 nucleotides are TGTGCCAGCAGTGAAGAGGTAATCACCGGGGAGCTGTTTTTT. Amino acids: CASSEEVITGELFF.

CDR3 amino acids: CASSSGGTGEKLFF. DNA of the CDR3: TGTGCCAGCAGCTCAGGCGGGACAGGTGAAAAACTGTTTTTT. The V and J genes are TRBV13 and TRBJ1-4; 8 nucleotides line up with TRBD1. Germline V CDR1 and CDR2: PRHDT, FYEKMQ (reference sequence). The CDR3 covers 14 residues. V trimming: 4 bases; J trimming: 7 bases; junction bases outside the gene matches: 5.

This clonotype came up a few times. The V call is TRBV12-5, the J call TRBJ1-1, with TRBD1 identical over 7 bases. The germline gives CDR1 LGHNT, CDR2 FRNRAP. The CDR3 is 13 amino acids. V lost 5 bases and J lost 3; bases outside the gene matches: 3. CDR3 in DNA: TGTGCTAGTGGTACGGGACAGCACACTGAAGCTTTCTTT. It is translated as CASGTGQHTEAFF.